The T cell receptor beta chain described here comes from a study of PD-1 blockade in classical Hodgkin lymphoma. Study summary: Nivolumab 3 mg/kg was given intravenously every 2 weeks. Whole-study findings and limits: Before treatment, TCR diversity in newly diagnosed patients was reportedly lower than in healthy donors. Those patients who began receiving nivolumab less than 1 year after ASCT had lower diversity, and they were excluded.

Germline values: CDR1 LNHDA, CDR2 SQIVND (reference sequence). The CDR3 consists of 16 residues. V shed 3 bases and J 4 bases; nucleotides not matched to a gene: 9. Of note for this clone: Its antigen is as yet unknown.

This table comes from immunoSEQ multiplex PCR, and its TCRdb copy is limited to in-frame clones, with some not included. The sample contains 90,000 to 100,000 clones, more than 90% of which appear only once. In every patient, relapse followed autologous stem cell transplantation, while exposure to brentuximab vedotin differed. Under best response, outcomes were complete response, partial response or progressive disease. The receptor comes from a human donor with classical Hodgkin lymphoma. The material was peripheral blood mononuclear cells (PBMCs), obtained at baseline. The rearrangement links TRBV19 to TRBJ2-1, with 7 nucleotides matching TRBD2. The CDR3 region has the DNA TGTGCCAGTAGTATTCTGGCGGGAGTCCAATACAATGAGCAGTTCTTC. It codes for CASSILAGVQYNEQFF.